This paragraph covers one T cell receptor beta chain sequence. Per germline, CDR1 SEHNR and CDR2 FQNEAQ (reference sequence). This CDR3 spans 16 amino acids. With 5 bases removed from V and 1 base from J, the gap between germline ends came to 18 bases. Clones were sequenced by immunoSEQ multiplex PCR, and TCRdb holds only the in-frame ones, with some missing. The sample shows a few hundred thousand clones, around 90% of them seen only once. The data were taken from a study of control samples from healthy donors and cancer patients. Sequencing was carried out using PBMCs. The chain employs TRBV7-9 and TRBJ2-7; D gene uncertain. This clonotype was obtained from a man in his forties with head and neck cancer. The CDR3 nucleotides read TGTGCCAGCAGCCCCTGGACCCGAAAGGGATCCTACGAGCAGTACTTC. This sequence encodes CASSPWTRKGSYEQYF.